The rows below give T cell receptor beta chains drawn from one sample of a study of T cells in Graves' hyperthyroidism and ophthalmopathy. TCRdb independently ran MiXCR on the multiplex PCR reads; one entry per CDR3 protein. The sample has 450,000 to 600,000 distinct CDR3 sequences; about 20% are singletons. Sequenced sample: blood. The receptor set was obtained from a man aged 40-49 years with Graves' ophthalmopathy. The CDR3 runs from the conserved cysteine through the conserved F or W. D genes are given only for firm matches. Clone size, where shown, is once, few, many, or a class for clones that have expanded.

.	TRBV9	TRBJ1-6	.	TGTGCCAGCAGCGTAGGGCGGGGCTCGAATTCACCCCTCCACTTT	CASSVGRGSNSPLHF
.	TRBV10-2	TRBJ2-3	.	TGCGCCAGCAAGTTTGGGGGTGAAGATACGCAGTATTTT	CASKFGGEDTQYF
.	TRBV11-2	TRBJ1-6	.	TGTGCCAGCAGCTTAGGGGTAGGGGTCAATAATTCACCCCTCCACTTT	CASSLGVGVNNSPLHF
.	TRBV30	TRBJ2-3	.	TGTGCCTGGAGTGCCGGGCTAGCGCCGGCCCGAGAGTCGCAGTATTTT	CAWSAGLAPARESQYF
.	TRBV12-5	TRBJ1-2	TRBD1	TGTGCTAGTGGTTTGGTACCAGGGGGCGACATCTATGGCTACACCTTC	CASGLVPGGDIYGYTF
many	TRBV3-1	TRBJ2-5	.	TGTGCCAGCAGCCAAACAGCCATGAAAGGGTGGGAAACCCAGTACTTC	CASSQTAMKGWETQYF
few	TRBV10-3	TRBJ1-1	.	TGTGCCATCAGAGGGTCCTTCGGTGGCACTGAAGCTTTCTTT	CAIRGSFGGTEAFF
many	TRBV30	TRBJ2-3	.	TGTGCCTGGAGTGTCCCACTTGACCCCAGCACAGATACGCAGTATTTT	CAWSVPLDPSTDTQYF
many	TRBV30	TRBJ1-4	.	TGTGCCTGGAGAAGGCGGGGCGCGACTAATGAAAAACTGTTTTTT	CAWRRRGATNEKLFF
.	TRBV24-1	TRBJ2-3	TRBD1	TGTGCCACCAGTGACCCTGACAGGGCTGCGCAGTATTTT	CATSDPDRAAQYF
.	TRBV4-2	TRBJ2-1	TRBD2	TGTGCCAGCAGCCAGAACCTGGCCGGGACTAGCGGGAGTAGGAATGAGCAGTTCTTC	CASSQNLAGTSGSRNEQFF
few	TRBV7-9	TRBJ2-1	TRBD2	TGTGCCAGCAGTCGCGGGGGGCCTCTGAATGAGCAGTTCTTC	CASSRGGPLNEQFF
few	TRBV28	TRBJ2-7	.	TGTGCCAGCAGTATTTGGACCAATTACTACGAGCAGTACTTC	CASSIWTNYYEQYF